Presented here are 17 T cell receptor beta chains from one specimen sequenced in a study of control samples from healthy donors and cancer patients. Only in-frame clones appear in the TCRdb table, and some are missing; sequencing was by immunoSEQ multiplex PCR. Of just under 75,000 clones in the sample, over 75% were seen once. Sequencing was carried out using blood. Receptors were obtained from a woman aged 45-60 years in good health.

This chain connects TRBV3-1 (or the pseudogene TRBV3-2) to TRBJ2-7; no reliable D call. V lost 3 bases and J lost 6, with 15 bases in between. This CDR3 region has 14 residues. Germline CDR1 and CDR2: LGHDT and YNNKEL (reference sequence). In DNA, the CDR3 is TGTGCCAGCAGCCAGGATGGAGTCGGGCGCGAGCAGTACTTC. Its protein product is CASSQDGVGREQYF.

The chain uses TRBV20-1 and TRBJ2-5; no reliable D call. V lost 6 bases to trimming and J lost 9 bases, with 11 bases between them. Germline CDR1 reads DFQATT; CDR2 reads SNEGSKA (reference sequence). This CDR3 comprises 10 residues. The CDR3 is CSAAVKAQYF. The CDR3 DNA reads TGCAGTGCCGCAGTCAAGGCCCAGTACTTC.

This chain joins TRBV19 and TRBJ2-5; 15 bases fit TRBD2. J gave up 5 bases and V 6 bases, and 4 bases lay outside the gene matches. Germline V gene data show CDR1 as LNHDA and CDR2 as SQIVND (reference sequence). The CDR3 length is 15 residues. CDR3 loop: CASRAGTSGRETQYF. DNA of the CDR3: TGTGCCAGTAGGGCCGGGACTAGCGGGAGGGAGACCCAGTACTTC.

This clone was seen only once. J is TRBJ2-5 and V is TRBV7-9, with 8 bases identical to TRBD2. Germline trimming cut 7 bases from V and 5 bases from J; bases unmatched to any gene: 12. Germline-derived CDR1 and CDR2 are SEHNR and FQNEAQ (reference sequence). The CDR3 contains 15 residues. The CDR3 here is CASTTGTSAWETQYF. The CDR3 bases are TGTGCCAGCACCACGGGGACTAGTGCATGGGAGACCCAGTACTTC.

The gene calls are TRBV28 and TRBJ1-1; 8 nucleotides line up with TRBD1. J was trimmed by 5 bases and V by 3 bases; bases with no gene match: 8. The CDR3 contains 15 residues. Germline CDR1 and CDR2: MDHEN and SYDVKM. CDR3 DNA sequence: TGTGCCAGCAGTTTTCCTGGACAGGGCGGGACTGAAGCTTTCTTT. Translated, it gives CASSFPGQGGTEAFF.

CDR3 amino acids: CASSWGTGSSYNEQFF. In DNA form, the CDR3 reads TGCGCCAGCAGCTGGGGGACGGGAAGCTCCTACAATGAGCAGTTCTTC. V is TRBV5-1 and J is TRBJ2-1; D tentatively reads TRBD1 or TRBD2 (5 bases each). Germline V gives CDR1 SGHRS, CDR2 YFSETQ. V was trimmed by 3 bases and J by 0 bases, leaving 13 bases between them. This CDR3 has 16 residues.

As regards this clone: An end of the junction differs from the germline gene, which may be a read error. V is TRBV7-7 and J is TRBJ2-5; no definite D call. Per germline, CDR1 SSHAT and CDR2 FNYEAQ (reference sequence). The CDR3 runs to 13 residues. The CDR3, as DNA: TGTGCTAGCAGCTCGGACGTCGCCCAGACCCAGTACTTC. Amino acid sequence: CASSSDVAQTQYF.

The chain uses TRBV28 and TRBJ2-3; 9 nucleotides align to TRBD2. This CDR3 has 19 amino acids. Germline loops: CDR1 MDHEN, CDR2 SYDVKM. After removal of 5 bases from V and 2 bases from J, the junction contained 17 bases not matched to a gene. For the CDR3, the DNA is TGTGCCAGCAGTCGAGGAGGGACTAGCAGAAGTCGAGTCACAGATACGCAGTATTTT. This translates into CASSRGGTSRSRVTDTQYF.

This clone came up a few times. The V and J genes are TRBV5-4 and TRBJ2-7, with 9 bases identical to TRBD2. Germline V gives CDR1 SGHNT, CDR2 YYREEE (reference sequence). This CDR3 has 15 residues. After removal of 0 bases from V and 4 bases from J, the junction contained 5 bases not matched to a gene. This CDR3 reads CASSLALAGAYEQYF. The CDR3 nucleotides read TGTGCCAGCAGCTTGGCACTAGCGGGCGCTTACGAGCAGTACTTC.

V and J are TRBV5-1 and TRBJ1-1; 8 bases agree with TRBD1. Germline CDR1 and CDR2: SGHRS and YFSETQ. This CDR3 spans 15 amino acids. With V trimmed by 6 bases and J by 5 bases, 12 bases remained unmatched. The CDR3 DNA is TGCGCCAGCACTGAATCCGCAGGGGGCTTGACTGAAGCTTTCTTT. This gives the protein CASTESAGGLTEAFF.

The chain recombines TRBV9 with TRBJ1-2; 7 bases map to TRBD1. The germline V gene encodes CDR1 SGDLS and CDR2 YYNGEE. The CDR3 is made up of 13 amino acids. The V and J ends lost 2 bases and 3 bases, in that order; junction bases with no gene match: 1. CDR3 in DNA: TGTGCCAGCAGCGTGGGGACAGACTATGGCTACACCTTC. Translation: CASSVGTDYGYTF.

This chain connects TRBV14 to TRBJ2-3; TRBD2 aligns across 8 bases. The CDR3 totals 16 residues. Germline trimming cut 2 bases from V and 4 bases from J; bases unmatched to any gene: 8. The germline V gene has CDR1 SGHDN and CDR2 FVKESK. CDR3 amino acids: CASSQTSGGRADTQYF. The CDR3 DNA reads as TGTGCCAGCAGCCAAACTAGCGGAGGGCGGGCAGATACGCAGTATTTT. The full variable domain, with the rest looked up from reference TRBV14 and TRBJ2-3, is EAGVTQFPSHSVIEKGQTVTLRCDPISGHDNLYWYRRVMGKEIKFLLHFVKESKQDESGMPNNRFLAERTGGTYSTLKVQPAELEDSGVYFCASSQTSGGRADTQYFGPGTRLTVL.

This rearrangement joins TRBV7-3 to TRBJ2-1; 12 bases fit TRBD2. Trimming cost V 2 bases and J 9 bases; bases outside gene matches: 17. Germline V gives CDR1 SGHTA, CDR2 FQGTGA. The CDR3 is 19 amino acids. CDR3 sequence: CASSLHKTSGSYPASEQFF. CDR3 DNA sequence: TGTGCCAGCAGCTTACATAAGACTAGCGGGAGTTACCCCGCCAGTGAGCAGTTCTTC. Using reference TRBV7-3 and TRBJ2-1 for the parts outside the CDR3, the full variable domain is GAGVSQTPSNKVTEKGKYVELRCDPISGHTALYWYRQSLGQGPEFLIYFQGTGAADDSGLPNDRFFAVRPEGSVSTLKIQRTERGDSAVYLCASSLHKTSGSYPASEQFFGPGTRLTVL.

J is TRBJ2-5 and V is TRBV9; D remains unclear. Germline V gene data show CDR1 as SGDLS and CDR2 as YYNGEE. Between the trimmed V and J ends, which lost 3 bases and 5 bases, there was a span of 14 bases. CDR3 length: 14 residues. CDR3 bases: TGTGCCAGCAGCGCCCGCGACACGAGGGAGACCCAGTACTTC. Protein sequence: CASSARDTRETQYF. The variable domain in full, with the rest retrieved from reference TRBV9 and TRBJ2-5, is DSGVTQTPKHLITATGQRVTLRCSPRSGDLSVYWYQQSLDQGLQFLIQYYNGEERAKGNILERFSAQQFPDLHSELNLSSLELGDSALYFCASSARDTRETQYFGPGTRLLVL.

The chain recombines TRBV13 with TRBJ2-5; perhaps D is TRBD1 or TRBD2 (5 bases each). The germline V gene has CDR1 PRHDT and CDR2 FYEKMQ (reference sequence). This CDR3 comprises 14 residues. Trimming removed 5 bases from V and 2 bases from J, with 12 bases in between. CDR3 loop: CASSTRGRQETQYF. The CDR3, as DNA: TGTGCCAGCAGCACTCGGGGCAGGCAAGAGACCCAGTACTTC.

CDR3 residues: CATSDRTDRGYEQFF. In DNA, the CDR3 is TGTGCCACCAGTGACCGAACTGACAGGGGCTATGAGCAGTTCTTC. The gene calls are TRBV24-1 and TRBJ2-1, with 8 bases fitting TRBD1. The J segment lost 8 bases and the V segment lost 4 bases, leaving 9 bases of the junction unmatched. The germline CDR1 and CDR2 sequences are KGHDR and SFDVKD. The CDR3 contains 15 residues.

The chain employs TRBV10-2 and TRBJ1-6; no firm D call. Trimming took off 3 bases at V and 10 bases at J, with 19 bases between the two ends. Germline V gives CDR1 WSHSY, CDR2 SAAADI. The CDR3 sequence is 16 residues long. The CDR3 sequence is CASSDRTGLSGSPLHF. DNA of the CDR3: TGCGCCAGCAGTGACCGGACGGGTCTGTCCGGGTCACCCCTCCACTTT.